This T cell receptor (beta chain) stems from a study of T cell responses to AZD1222 COVID-19 vaccine. Overall study: Second doses at about 4 or about 12 weeks were pooled.

Sequenced by immunoSEQ multiplex PCR; TCRdb stores in-frame clones only, minus some. The sample carries about 55,000 clones, around 89% recorded once. Germline V gene lookup returns CDR1 KGHSH and CDR2 LQKENI. Trimming left V 3 bases short and J 5 bases short, with 10 bases between. The CDR3 extends over 13 amino acids. As concerns this clone: Its target is unknown.

The study's findings and limits: Researchers took repertoire samples only after the peak T cell response had come.

The sequence was obtained from an adult in good health. The material sequenced was peripheral blood, taken on day 0 of AZD1222 vaccination. This chain uses TRBV18 with TRBJ2-5, with D tentatively TRBD1 (6 bases). CDR3 sequence reads: CASSPPGVETQYF. The CDR3, as DNA: TGTGCCAGCTCACCCCCAGGGGTGGAGACCCAGTACTTC.